Listed below are T cell receptor beta chains from one sample, sequenced in a study of blood T cell repertoires in COVID-19. The protocol was immunoSEQ multiplex PCR, while the TCRdb copy is restricted to in-frame clones and leaves out a portion. The sample holds about 400,000 clones; about 90% are singletons and the top ten take 1% to 1.5%. Sequenced sample: peripheral blood. Source of these receptors: a man in his forties with acute or convalescent COVID-19. Each CDR3 is given with its conserved first and last residue. D genes are given only for firm matches. Expanded clones are given a class, and other clones once, few, many or no size at all.

TRBV4-2	-	16	TRBD1	TRBJ2-7	TGTGCCAGCAGCCAAGAGGGACAGGGTGCGACCTACGAGCAGTACTTC	CASSQEGQGATYEQYF
TRBV27	-	17	-	TRBJ2-5	TGTGCCAGCAGTTACGACAACAGGGGGGGACCAGAGGGGACCCAGTACTTC	CASSYDNRGGPEGTQYF
TRBV6-2/TRBV6-3	-	15	-	TRBJ1-2	TGTGCCAGCAGTACCGGGACATATTTGAACTATGGCTACACCTTC	CASSTGTYLNYGYTF
TRBV27	-	16	-	TRBJ1-4	TGTGCCAGCAGTTTATATACTCCGACAACTAATGAAAAACTGTTTTTT	CASSLYTPTTNEKLFF
TRBV18	-	13	-	TRBJ2-3	TGTGCCAGCTCACCAGCGAGGGCCGATACGCAGTATTTT	CASSPARADTQYF
TRBV7-2	-	15	TRBD1	TRBJ2-1	TGTGCCAGCAGCTTTAGGACAGGATCCTACAATGAGCAGTTCTTC	CASSFRTGSYNEQFF
TRBV12-3/TRBV12-4	-	13	TRBD2	TRBJ2-7	TGTGCCAGCAGTTTAACGGGAGGGTACGAGCAGTACTTC	CASSLTGGYEQYF
TRBV3-1/TRBV3-2	-	14	-	TRBJ2-5	TGTGCCAGCAGCCAAGCGGGGAGACAAGAGACCCAGTACTTC	CASSQAGRQETQYF
TRBV28	-	16	-	TRBJ1-6	TGTGCCAGCAGTCCGGGGGGTAACACCTATAATTCACCCCTCCACTTT	CASSPGGNTYNSPLHF
TRBV19	-	12	TRBD1	TRBJ1-1	TGTGCCAGTAGTATAGGGGGACAGAAAGCTTTCTTT	CASSIGGQKAFF
TRBV2	-	14	-	TRBJ2-3	TGTGCCAGCAGTGCGGTTACTTCCACAGATACGCAGTATTTT	CASSAVTSTDTQYF
TRBV19	-	17	TRBD1	TRBJ1-4	TGTGCCAGTAGCCTCGGACAGGCGATCTTCGCAAATGAAAAACTGTTTTTT	CASSLGQAIFANEKLFF
TRBV27	once	15	-	TRBJ2-7	TGTGCCAGCAGTTTACAGGGCGGACCCGGCTACGAGCAGTACTTC	CASSLQGGPGYEQYF
TRBV7-9	once	14	TRBD2	TRBJ2-1	TGTGCCAGCAGCTCGGGACTAGCGGACAATGAGCAGTTCTTC	CASSSGLADNEQFF
TRBV30	-	12	-	TRBJ2-5	TGTGCCTGGAATCAGGCCCGGGAGACCCAGTACTTC	CAWNQARETQYF